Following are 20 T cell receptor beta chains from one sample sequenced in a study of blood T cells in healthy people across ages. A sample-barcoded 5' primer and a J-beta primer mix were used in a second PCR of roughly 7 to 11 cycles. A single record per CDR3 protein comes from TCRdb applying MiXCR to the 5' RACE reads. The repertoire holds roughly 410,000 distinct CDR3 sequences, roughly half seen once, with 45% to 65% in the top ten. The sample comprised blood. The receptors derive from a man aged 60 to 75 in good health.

CDR3 sequence (DNA): TGTGCCAGCAGTCCGGCCGACCTTCCTCAGCCCCAGCATTTT. Encoded protein: CASSPADLPQPQHF. V usage is TRBV12-3 or TRBV12-4 and J usage is TRBJ1-5; D ambiguous. V gave up 5 bases and J gave up 6 bases, with 14 bases separating them. This CDR3 region has 14 residues.

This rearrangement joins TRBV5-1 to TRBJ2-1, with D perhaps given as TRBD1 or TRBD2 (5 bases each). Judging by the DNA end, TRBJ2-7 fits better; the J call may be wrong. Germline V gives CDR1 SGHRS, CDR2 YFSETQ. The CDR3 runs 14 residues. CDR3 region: CASGRLSGSYEQYF. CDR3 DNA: TGCGCCAGCGGCCGCCTATCAGGGAGCTACGAGCAGTACTTC.

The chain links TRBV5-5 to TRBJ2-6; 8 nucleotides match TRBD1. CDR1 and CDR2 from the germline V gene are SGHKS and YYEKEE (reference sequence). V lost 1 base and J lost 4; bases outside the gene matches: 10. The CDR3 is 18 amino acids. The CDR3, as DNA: TGTGCCAGCAGCTTGAACTTGGACAGGGTGCGGGGGGCCAACGTCCTGACTTTC. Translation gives CASSLNLDRVRGANVLTF.

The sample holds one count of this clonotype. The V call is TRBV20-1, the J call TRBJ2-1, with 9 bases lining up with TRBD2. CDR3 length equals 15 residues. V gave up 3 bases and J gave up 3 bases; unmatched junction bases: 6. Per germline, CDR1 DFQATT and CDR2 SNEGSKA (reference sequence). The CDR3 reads CSASDQAGGYNEQFF. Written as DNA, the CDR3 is TGCAGTGCTAGCGACCAAGCGGGAGGCTACAATGAGCAGTTCTTC.

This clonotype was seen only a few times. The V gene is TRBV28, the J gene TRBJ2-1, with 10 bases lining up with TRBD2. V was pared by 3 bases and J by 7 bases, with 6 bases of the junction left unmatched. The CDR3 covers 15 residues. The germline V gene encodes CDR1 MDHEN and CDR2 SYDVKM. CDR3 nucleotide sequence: TGTGCCAGCAGTTTGGAGCGGGAGGGCCTTAATGAGCAGTTCTTC. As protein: CASSLEREGLNEQFF.

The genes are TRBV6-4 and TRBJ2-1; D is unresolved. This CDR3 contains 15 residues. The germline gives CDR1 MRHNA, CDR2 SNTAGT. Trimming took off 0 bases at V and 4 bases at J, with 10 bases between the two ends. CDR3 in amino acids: CASSDSAYPYNEQFF. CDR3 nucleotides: TGTGCCAGCAGTGACTCCGCCTATCCGTACAATGAGCAGTTCTTC.

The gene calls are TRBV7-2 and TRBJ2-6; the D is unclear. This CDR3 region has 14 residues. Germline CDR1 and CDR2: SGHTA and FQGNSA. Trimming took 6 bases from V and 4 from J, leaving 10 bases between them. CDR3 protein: CASRNNRGANVLTF. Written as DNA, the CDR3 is TGTGCCAGCAGGAATAACCGGGGGGCCAACGTCCTGACTTTC.

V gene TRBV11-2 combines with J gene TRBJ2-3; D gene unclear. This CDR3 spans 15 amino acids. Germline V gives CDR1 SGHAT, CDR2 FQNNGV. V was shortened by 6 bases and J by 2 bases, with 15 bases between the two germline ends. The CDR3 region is CASSVDSLLTDTQYF. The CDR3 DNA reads TGTGCCAGCAGTGTAGACTCGCTCCTCACAGATACGCAGTATTTT.

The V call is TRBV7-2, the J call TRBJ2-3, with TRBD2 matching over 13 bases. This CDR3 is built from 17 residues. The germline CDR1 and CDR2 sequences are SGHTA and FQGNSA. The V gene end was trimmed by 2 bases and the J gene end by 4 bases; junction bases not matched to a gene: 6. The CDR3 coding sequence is TGTGCCAGCAGCTTAACTAGCGGGGGGGCCGGCGCAGATACGCAGTATTTT. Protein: CASSLTSGGAGADTQYF.

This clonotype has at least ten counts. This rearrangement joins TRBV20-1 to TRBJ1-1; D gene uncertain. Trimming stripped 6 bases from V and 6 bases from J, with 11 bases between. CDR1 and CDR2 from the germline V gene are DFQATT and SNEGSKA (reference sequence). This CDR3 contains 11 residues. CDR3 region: CSAPDYPEAFF. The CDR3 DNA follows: TGCAGTGCCCCGGACTACCCTGAAGCTTTCTTT.

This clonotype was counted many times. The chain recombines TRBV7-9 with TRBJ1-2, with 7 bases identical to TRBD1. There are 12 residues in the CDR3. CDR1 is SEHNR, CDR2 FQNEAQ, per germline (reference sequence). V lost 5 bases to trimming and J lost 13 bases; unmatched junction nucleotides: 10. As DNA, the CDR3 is TGTGCCAGCAGCCCCGGACGACAGGGTTCCACCTTC. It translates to CASSPGRQGSTF.

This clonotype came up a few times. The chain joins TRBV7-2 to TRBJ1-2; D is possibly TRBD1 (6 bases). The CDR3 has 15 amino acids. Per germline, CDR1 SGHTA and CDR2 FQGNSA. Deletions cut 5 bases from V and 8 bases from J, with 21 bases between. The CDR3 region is CASSPSLVGAYGYTF. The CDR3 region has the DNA TGTGCCAGCAGCCCCTCTTTGGTGGGGGCCTACGGCTACACCTTC.

CDR3 loop: CASSRIAGSTGEQYF. The CDR3, as DNA: TGTGCCAGCAGCCGAATAGCGGGTTCGACGGGTGAGCAGTACTTC. This rearrangement joins TRBV7-6 to TRBJ2-7, with 7 nucleotides matching TRBD2. Germline V lookup: CDR1 SGHVS, CDR2 FNYEAQ. CDR3 length: 15 amino acids. The V segment lost 5 bases and the J segment 7 bases; nucleotides outside the gene matches: 14.

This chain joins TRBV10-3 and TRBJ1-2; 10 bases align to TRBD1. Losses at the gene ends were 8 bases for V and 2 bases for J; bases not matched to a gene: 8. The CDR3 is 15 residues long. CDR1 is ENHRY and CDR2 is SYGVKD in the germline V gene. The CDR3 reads CAISRPGQGNYGYTF. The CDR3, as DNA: TGTGCCATCTCCCGGCCGGGACAGGGGAACTATGGCTACACCTTC.

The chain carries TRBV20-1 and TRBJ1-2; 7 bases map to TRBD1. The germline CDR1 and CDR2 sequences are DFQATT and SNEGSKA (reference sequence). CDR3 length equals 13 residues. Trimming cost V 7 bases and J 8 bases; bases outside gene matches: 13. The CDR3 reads CSVPQTGLQGYTF. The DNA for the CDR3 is TGCAGTGTACCCCAGACAGGGTTGCAAGGCTACACCTTC.

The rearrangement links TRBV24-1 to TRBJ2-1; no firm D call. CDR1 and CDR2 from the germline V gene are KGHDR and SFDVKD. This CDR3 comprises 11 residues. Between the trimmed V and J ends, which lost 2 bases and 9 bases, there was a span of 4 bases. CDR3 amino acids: CATSDSGEQFF. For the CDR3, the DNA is TGTGCCACCAGTGATTCCGGTGAGCAGTTCTTC.

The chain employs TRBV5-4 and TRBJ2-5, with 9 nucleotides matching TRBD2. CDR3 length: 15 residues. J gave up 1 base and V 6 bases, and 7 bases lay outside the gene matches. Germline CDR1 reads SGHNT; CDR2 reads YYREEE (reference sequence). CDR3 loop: CASTPVRGGQETQYF. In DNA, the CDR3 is TGTGCCAGCACTCCGGTGCGGGGGGGCCAAGAGACCCAGTACTTC.

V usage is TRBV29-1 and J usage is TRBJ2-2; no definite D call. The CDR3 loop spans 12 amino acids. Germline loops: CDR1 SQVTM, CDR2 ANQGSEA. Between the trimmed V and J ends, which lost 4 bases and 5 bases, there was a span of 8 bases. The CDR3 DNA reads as TGCAGCGTTGGCAGGACGACCGGGGAGCTGTTTTTT. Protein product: CSVGRTTGELFF.

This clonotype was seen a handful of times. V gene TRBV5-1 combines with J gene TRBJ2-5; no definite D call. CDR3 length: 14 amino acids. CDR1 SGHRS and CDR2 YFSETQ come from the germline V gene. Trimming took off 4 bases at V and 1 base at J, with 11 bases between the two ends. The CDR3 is CASSTTPSQETQYF. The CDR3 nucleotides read TGCGCCAGCAGCACTACACCAAGCCAAGAGACCCAGTACTTC.

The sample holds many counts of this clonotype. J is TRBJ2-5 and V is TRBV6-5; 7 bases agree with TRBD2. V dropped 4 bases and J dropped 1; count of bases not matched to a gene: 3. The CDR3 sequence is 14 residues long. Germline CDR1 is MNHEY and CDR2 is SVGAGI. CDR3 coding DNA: TGTGCCAGCAGTTCCACGGGGGGCCAAGAGACCCAGTACTTC. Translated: CASSSTGGQETQYF.